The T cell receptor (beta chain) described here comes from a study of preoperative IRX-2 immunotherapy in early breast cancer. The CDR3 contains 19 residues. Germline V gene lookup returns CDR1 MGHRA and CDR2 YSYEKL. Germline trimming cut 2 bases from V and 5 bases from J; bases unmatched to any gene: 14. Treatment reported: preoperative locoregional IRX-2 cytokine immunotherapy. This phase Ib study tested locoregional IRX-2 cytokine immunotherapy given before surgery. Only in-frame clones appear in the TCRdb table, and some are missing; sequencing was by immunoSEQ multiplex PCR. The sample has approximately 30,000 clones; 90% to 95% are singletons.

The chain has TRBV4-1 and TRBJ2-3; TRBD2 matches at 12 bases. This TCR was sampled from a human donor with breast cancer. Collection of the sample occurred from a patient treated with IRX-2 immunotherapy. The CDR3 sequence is CASSQYPPPSGGAGDTQYF. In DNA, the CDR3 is TGCGCCAGCAGCCAATACCCCCCTCCTAGCGGGGGGGCGGGAGATACGCAGTATTTT.